Here is one T cell receptor (beta chain) with its context. These data come from a study of blood T cell repertoires in COVID-19. Repertoires were generated with immunoSEQ multiplex PCR, while TCRdb's copy carries only in-frame clones and drops some. This sample has approximately 160,000 clones, with 80% found just once. The length of the CDR3 is 16 residues. V lost 1 base, J lost 3 bases, and 3 bases stayed unmatched. From germline, CDR1 is SEHNR and CDR2 FQNEAQ (reference sequence). All enrollees were roughly 18 to 89 years old and from fewer than 30 US areas. Which cohort a participant joined came from the clinical history participants gave.

Sequencing was carried out using PBMCs or T cells enriched from blood (not recorded which). The chain employs TRBV7-9 and TRBJ1-5, with 10 bases fitting TRBD1. This receptor was identified in a man aged 40-50 years who had recovered from COVID-19. The CDR3 loop reads CASSLGTGGPNQPQHF. In nucleotides, the CDR3 is TGTGCCAGCAGCTTAGGGACAGGGGGTCCCAATCAGCCCCAGCATTTT.